This T cell receptor beta chain comes out of a study of blood T cell repertoires in COVID-19. Generated by immunoSEQ multiplex PCR, the TCRdb table keeps only in-frame clones and is missing some. The data show 200,000 to 250,000 clones, 75% to 85% seen once. Germline V CDR1 and CDR2: SNHLY, FYNNEI. The V end was cut by 7 bases, the J end by 6 bases, with 16 bases between. The CDR3 runs to 14 residues. The TCR comes from a woman aged 40 to 50 with acute COVID-19. The sample taken for sequencing was PBMCs or T cells enriched from blood (not recorded which). The rearrangement links TRBV2 to TRBJ1-5, with D possibly TRBD1 on 6 matching bases. CDR3: CASTGEGRRQPQHF. The CDR3, as DNA: TGTGCCAGCACAGGGGAGGGCCGCCGTCAGCCCCAGCATTTT.